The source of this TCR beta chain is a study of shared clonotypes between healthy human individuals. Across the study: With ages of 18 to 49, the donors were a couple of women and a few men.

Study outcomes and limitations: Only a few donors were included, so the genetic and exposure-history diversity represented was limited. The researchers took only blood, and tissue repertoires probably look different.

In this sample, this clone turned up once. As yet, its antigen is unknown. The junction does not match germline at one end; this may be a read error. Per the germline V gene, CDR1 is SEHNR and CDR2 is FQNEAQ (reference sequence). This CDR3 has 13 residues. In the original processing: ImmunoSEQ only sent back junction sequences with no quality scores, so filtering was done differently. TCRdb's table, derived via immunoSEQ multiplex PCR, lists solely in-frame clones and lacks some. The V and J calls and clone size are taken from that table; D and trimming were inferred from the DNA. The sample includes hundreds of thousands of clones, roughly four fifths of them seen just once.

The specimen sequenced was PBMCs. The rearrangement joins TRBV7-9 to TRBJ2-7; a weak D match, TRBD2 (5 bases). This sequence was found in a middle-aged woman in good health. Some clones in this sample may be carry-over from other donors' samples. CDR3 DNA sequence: TGTGCCAGCAGCTTAGCTCCCGGGATACCTTCTAACTTC. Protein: CASSLAPGIPSNF.